The sequence of this TCR beta chain was determined in a study of blood T cell repertoires in COVID-19. For the study at large: The study drew acute and convalescent COVID-19 samples from the United States, Italy and Spain.

In the original processing: Nucleated cell counts were estimated from reference gene primer amplification. Sequenced by immunoSEQ multiplex PCR; TCRdb stores in-frame clones only, minus some. The V and J calls and clone size come from that table; D and trimming were worked out from the DNA. Of nearly 200,000 clones in the sample, around four fifths were seen once. CDR3 length: 15 amino acids. CDR1 and CDR2 (germline): LGHDT, YNNKEL (reference sequence). With V trimmed by 3 bases and J by 5 bases, 4 bases remained unmatched. It was during active infection that Seattle patients were enrolled and then longitudinally followed.

The V gene is TRBV3-1 (or the pseudogene TRBV3-2), the J gene TRBJ2-5, with 12 bases aligning to TRBD2. The sequenced sample consisted of peripheral blood. The sequence derives from a man aged 60-69 years with COVID-19, enrolled during active disease. The CDR3, as DNA: TGTGCCAGCAGCCAGACTAGCGGGAGTGGTGAGACCCAGTACTTC. Its translation is CASSQTSGSGETQYF.